A single sample is the source of the 28 T cell receptor beta chains below, sequenced in a study of shared clonotypes between healthy human individuals. The data were produced by immunoSEQ multiplex PCR, yet TCRdb's version contains in-frame clones alone and is incomplete. The sample yields roughly 2.5 million clones, around 90% seen once. Sequenced: naive CD4+ T cells sorted from blood. Subset of the sample: CD45RA+ positively selected. These receptors all come from a man between 18 and 29 years old in good health.

This clone was recorded once. The chain carries TRBV4-1 and TRBJ2-7; 10 bases line up with TRBD2. The CDR3 has 15 residues. The V gene's germline CDR1 is MGHRA and CDR2 YSYEKL. J gave up 7 bases and V 3 bases, and 9 bases lay outside the gene matches. CDR3 region: CASSHGLAGVGEQYF. The CDR3 DNA is TGCGCCAGCAGCCACGGGCTAGCGGGAGTGGGGGAGCAGTACTTC.

The chain is built from TRBV6-1 and TRBJ1-2, with D unclear. The CDR3 has 17 amino acids. Germline V gene sequence: CDR1 MNHNS, CDR2 SASEGT. V lost 1 base to trimming and J lost 4 bases, with 19 bases between them. The CDR3 loop reads CASSEVGEGAIAYGYTF. The DNA of the CDR3 is TGTGCCAGCAGTGAAGTCGGGGAGGGCGCGATAGCCTATGGCTACACCTTC.

V and J are TRBV28 and TRBJ2-7; 11 bases align to TRBD1. The CDR3 covers 13 residues. The junction had 10 bases not matched to a gene; V was cut back by 6 bases and J by 12 bases. Germline values: CDR1 MDHEN, CDR2 SYDVKM. CDR3 residues: CASSTGQGAVGYF. The CDR3 DNA sequence: TGTGCCAGCAGCACCGGACAGGGGGCGGTAGGGTACTTC.

J is TRBJ2-7 and V is TRBV5-4; 11 positions match TRBD1. Germline CDR1 reads SGHNT; CDR2 reads YYREEE (reference sequence). The CDR3 contains 15 residues. V shed 4 bases, J shed 2 bases, and the junction held 5 bases outside the gene matches. This chain's CDR3 is CASSRGQGVAYEQYF. DNA for the CDR3: TGTGCCAGCAGCCGGGGACAGGGGGTCGCCTACGAGCAGTACTTC.

This chain connects TRBV5-5 to TRBJ1-2; the D gene is possibly TRBD1 (6 bases). Germline assignment: CDR1 SGHKS and CDR2 YYEKEE (reference sequence). V dropped 3 bases and J dropped 4 bases, with 10 bases sitting between them. This CDR3 is built from 13 residues. CDR3 amino acids: CASSSGDIYGYTF. The CDR3 DNA reads as TGTGCCAGCAGCTCAGGGGACATCTATGGCTACACCTTC.

A few counts support this clone. The chain combines TRBV4-1 with TRBJ1-4, with TRBD1 matching over 7 bases. V dropped 6 bases and J dropped 7; count of bases not matched to a gene: 11. This CDR3 contains 15 residues. Germline CDR1 and CDR2: MGHRA and YSYEKL. The CDR3 here is CASRNLTGKVEKLFF. The DNA of the CDR3 is TGCGCCAGCAGGAACCTGACAGGGAAGGTTGAAAAACTGTTTTTT.

The J gene is TRBJ1-2, the V gene TRBV9, with a weak D call TRBD1 (5 bases). Germline CDR1 SGDLS, CDR2 YYNGEE. The CDR3 is 15 residues long. V was trimmed by 0 bases and J by 5 bases, leaving 14 bases between them. CDR3 residues: CASSVVPGQGYGYTF. CDR3 in DNA: TGTGCCAGCAGCGTAGTGCCAGGGCAAGGATATGGCTACACCTTC.

The rearrangement uses TRBV10-3 and TRBJ2-3; 13 positions match TRBD2. The CDR3 loop spans 15 amino acids. V gave up 4 bases and J gave up 4 bases; unmatched junction bases: 2. The germline CDR1 and CDR2 sequences are ENHRY and SYGVKD. The chain's CDR3 is CAISAGLAGADTQYF. The DNA for the CDR3 is TGTGCCATCAGTGCCGGACTAGCGGGAGCAGATACGCAGTATTTT.

Comment on this clone: Other DNA sequences in the sample encode the same CDR3. The genes are TRBV5-1 and TRBJ2-1; D may be TRBD2 (6 bases). The CDR3 has 13 amino acids. V was trimmed by 0 bases and J by 7 bases, leaving 8 bases between them. Germline CDR1 and CDR2: SGHRS and YFSETQ. The CDR3 coding sequence is TGCGCCAGCAGCTTGGGTAGCGGAAATGAGCAGTTCTTC. It specifies CASSLGSGNEQFF.

This chain uses TRBV9 with TRBJ2-2; D gene uncertain. V shed 3 bases and J shed 6 bases, with 3 bases lying between them. The length of the CDR3 is 11 residues. The germline V gene encodes CDR1 SGDLS and CDR2 YYNGEE. CDR3 sequence (DNA): TGTGCCAGCAGCGCAGCCGGGGAGCTGTTTTTT. Amino acids: CASSAAGELFF.

V usage is TRBV7-9 and J usage is TRBJ1-2, with no clear D. Germline lookup yields CDR1 SEHNR and CDR2 FQNEAQ (reference sequence). CDR3 length: 13 residues. Between the trimmed V and J ends, which lost 5 bases and 2 bases, there was a span of 9 bases. The CDR3 region is CASSPPSNYGYTF. The DNA for the CDR3 is TGTGCCAGCAGCCCCCCGTCAAACTATGGCTACACCTTC. Drawing the rest from reference TRBV7-9 and TRBJ1-2, the complete variable domain is DTGVSQNPRHKITKRGQNVTFRCDPISEHNRLYWYRQTLGQGPEFLTYFQNEAQLEKSRLLSDRFSAERPKGSFSTLEIQRTEQGDSAMYLCASSPPSNYGYTFGSGTRLTVV.

In DNA, the CDR3 is TGTGCCAGCAGCCCCCAGCGCGTCCAAGAGACCCAGTACTTC. Amino acid sequence: CASSPQRVQETQYF. The chain employs TRBV11-2 and TRBJ2-5; D is uncertain. V shed 5 bases and J shed 1 base, with 11 bases lying between them. This CDR3 spans 14 amino acids. The V gene's germline CDR1 is SGHAT and CDR2 FQNNGV.

This rearrangement joins TRBV7-2 to TRBJ2-7, with TRBD1 as a possible D gene (5 bases). The CDR3 runs 15 residues. V lost 2 bases to trimming and J lost 0 bases, with 11 bases between them. Germline-derived CDR1 and CDR2 are SGHTA and FQGNSA. CDR3 DNA sequence: TGTGCCAGCAGCTTAATGGGGCCTAGCTCCTACGAGCAGTACTTC. Protein: CASSLMGPSSYEQYF.

This chain links TRBV30 with TRBJ2-1; 13 positions match TRBD2. This CDR3 has 14 amino acids. Per germline, CDR1 GTSNPN and CDR2 SVGIG (reference sequence). V dropped 5 bases and J dropped 11; count of bases not matched to a gene: 9. The CDR3 bases are TGTGCCTGGTTACTAGCGGGGGGGCCGGGTAAGCAGTTCTTC. This sequence encodes CAWLLAGGPGKQFF.

This chain links TRBV10-1 with TRBJ2-5; TRBD1 matches at 7 bases. The CDR3 spans 13 residues. The V gene's germline CDR1 is WNHNN and CDR2 SYGVQD (reference sequence). Trimming took 10 bases from V and 1 from J; bases not matched to a gene: 6. The CDR3 sequence is CATGTGAQETQYF. The CDR3 DNA is TGCGCCACCGGAACAGGGGCCCAAGAGACCCAGTACTTC.

V and J are TRBV30 and TRBJ1-1; 8 bases fit TRBD1. The junction had 12 bases not matched to a gene; V was cut back by 3 bases and J by 0 bases. This CDR3 has 17 residues. The germline CDR1 and CDR2 sequences are GTSNPN and SVGIG (reference sequence). The CDR3 DNA reads TGTGCCTGGAGCCTCCCTGGCAGGGGGCCCATGAACACTGAAGCTTTCTTT. Translated: CAWSLPGRGPMNTEAFF.

This clone was detected only once. V is TRBV9 and J is TRBJ1-6; D call uncertain. The germline V gene has CDR1 SGDLS and CDR2 YYNGEE. Trimming took 4 bases from V and 8 from J, leaving 22 bases between them. This CDR3 comprises 17 residues. CDR3 sequence (DNA): TGTGCCAGCAGCCCCCCCTCCTCCATAGGGATCTATTCACCCCTCCACTTT. Amino acids: CASSPPSSIGIYSPLHF.

In DNA, the CDR3 is TGCGCCAGCAGCTTGGCTCTAGCGGGAAACATTCAGTACTTC. It specifies CASSLALAGNIQYF. J is TRBJ2-4 and V is TRBV5-1, with 8 bases identical to TRBD2. Germline V gene data show CDR1 as SGHRS and CDR2 as YFSETQ. Unmatched junction bases numbered 2, after V lost 0 bases and J lost 6 bases. The CDR3 sequence is 14 residues long. The full variable domain, its missing parts supplied by reference TRBV5-1 and TRBJ2-4, is KAGVTQTPRYLIKTRGQQVTLSCSPISGHRSVSWYQQTPGQGLQFLFEYFSETQRNKGNFPGRFSGRQFSNSRSEMNVSTLELGDSALYLCASSLALAGNIQYFGAGTRLSVL.

The V call is TRBV6-6, the J call TRBJ1-2, with D possibly being TRBD1 (6 bases). The V gene's germline CDR1 is MNHNY and CDR2 SVGAGI (reference sequence). This CDR3 has 13 residues. V gave up 0 bases and J gave up 13 bases, with 15 bases separating them. The CDR3 nucleotides are TGTGCCAGCAGTTACTCGGACAGCCCCTCGGGCACCTTC. Amino acid sequence: CASSYSDSPSGTF.

Worth noting for this clone: This specimen includes other DNA sequences encoding the same CDR3. CDR3 bases: TGCGCCAGCAGCCCGGGGTTAGCGGGGGGACGGAACACCGGGGAGCTGTTTTTT. Protein: CASSPGLAGGRNTGELFF. The rearrangement uses TRBV5-1 and TRBJ2-2, with TRBD2 identical over 10 bases. From germline, CDR1 is SGHRS and CDR2 YFSETQ. The CDR3 sequence is 18 residues long. Trimming cost V 4 bases and J 1 base; bases outside gene matches: 10.

CDR3 in amino acids: CASSLAPGISNEQFF. The DNA for the CDR3 is TGCGCCAGCAGCTTGGCGCCAGGGATATCCAATGAGCAGTTCTTC. The rearrangement joins TRBV5-1 to TRBJ2-1; a weak D match, TRBD1 (5 bases). Germline V CDR1 and CDR2: SGHRS, YFSETQ. V was pared by 0 bases and J by 6 bases, with 13 bases between. The CDR3 has 15 amino acids.

The chain employs TRBV4-2 and TRBJ1-6; 7 bases fit TRBD1. Germline trimming cut 5 bases from V and 6 bases from J; bases unmatched to any gene: 7. The CDR3 is 15 residues long. Germline V gene lookup returns CDR1 LGHNA and CDR2 YNFKEQ. CDR3 loop: CASSLEGGGNSPLHF. The CDR3 coding sequence is TGTGCCAGCAGCTTGGAAGGGGGCGGTAATTCACCCCTCCACTTT.

Turning to this clone: Other DNA variants within this sample encode the same CDR3. This chain joins TRBV29-1 and TRBJ2-7, with D tentatively TRBD2 (5 bases). With 0 bases removed from V and 2 bases from J, the gap between germline ends came to 8 bases. This CDR3 is 13 amino acids long. The germline CDR1 and CDR2 sequences are SQVTM and ANQGSEA. The CDR3: CSVEDRGTYEQYF. The CDR3 coding sequence is TGCAGCGTTGAAGATCGAGGGACCTACGAGCAGTACTTC.

The chain is built from TRBV7-9 and TRBJ1-3, with TRBD1 matching over 7 bases. Germline CDR1 SEHNR, CDR2 FQNEAQ (reference sequence). The CDR3 spans 13 residues. Germline trimming cut 6 bases from V and 8 bases from J; bases unmatched to any gene: 7. CDR3 nucleotide sequence: TGTGCCAGCAGTGGGGGGACAGCGGACACCATATATTTT. Encoded protein: CASSGGTADTIYF. Combining the CDR3 with reference TRBV7-9 and TRBJ1-3 gives the whole variable domain DTGVSQNPRHKITKRGQNVTFRCDPISEHNRLYWYRQTLGQGPEFLTYFQNEAQLEKSRLLSDRFSAERPKGSFSTLEIQRTEQGDSAMYLCASSGGTADTIYFGEGSWLTVV.

The chain combines TRBV19 with TRBJ2-1; D tentatively reads TRBD1 or TRBD2 (6 bases each). The length of the CDR3 is 14 residues. Between the trimmed V and J ends, which lost 9 bases and 9 bases, there was a span of 21 bases. The germline V gene encodes CDR1 LNHDA and CDR2 SQIVND (reference sequence). This chain's CDR3 is CASTRVEGGREQFF. The CDR3 DNA reads as TGTGCCAGCACCCGGGTCGAGGGGGGTCGTGAGCAGTTCTTC.

The chain is built from TRBV18 and TRBJ2-1; D is possibly TRBD1 (6 bases). Trimming stripped 6 bases from V and 5 bases from J, with 23 bases between. Germline V gene lookup returns CDR1 KGHSH and CDR2 LQKENI. This CDR3 comprises 17 residues. The CDR3 bases are TGTGCCAGCTCGAGTCTGGGGGACACCACCGAAAACAATGAGCAGTTCTTC. Protein sequence: CASSSLGDTTENNEQFF.

The CDR3 DNA reads as TGTGCCAGCAGCTTAGAACTAGACCACTCCTACGAGCAGTACTTC. This gives the protein CASSLELDHSYEQYF. The chain is built from TRBV7-2 and TRBJ2-7; tentatively, D is TRBD2 (5 bases). With 1 base removed from V and 0 bases from J, the gap between germline ends came to 10 bases. Germline assignment: CDR1 SGHTA and CDR2 FQGNSA. The CDR3 is made up of 15 amino acids.

This chain joins TRBV28 and TRBJ2-3; 7 bases agree with TRBD2. There are 12 residues in the CDR3. V lost 7 bases and J lost 4; bases outside the gene matches: 2. Looked up from germline, CDR1 is MDHEN and CDR2 is SYDVKM. This CDR3 is CASKAGADTQYF. CDR3 DNA sequence: TGTGCCAGCAAGGCGGGGGCAGATACGCAGTATTTT.